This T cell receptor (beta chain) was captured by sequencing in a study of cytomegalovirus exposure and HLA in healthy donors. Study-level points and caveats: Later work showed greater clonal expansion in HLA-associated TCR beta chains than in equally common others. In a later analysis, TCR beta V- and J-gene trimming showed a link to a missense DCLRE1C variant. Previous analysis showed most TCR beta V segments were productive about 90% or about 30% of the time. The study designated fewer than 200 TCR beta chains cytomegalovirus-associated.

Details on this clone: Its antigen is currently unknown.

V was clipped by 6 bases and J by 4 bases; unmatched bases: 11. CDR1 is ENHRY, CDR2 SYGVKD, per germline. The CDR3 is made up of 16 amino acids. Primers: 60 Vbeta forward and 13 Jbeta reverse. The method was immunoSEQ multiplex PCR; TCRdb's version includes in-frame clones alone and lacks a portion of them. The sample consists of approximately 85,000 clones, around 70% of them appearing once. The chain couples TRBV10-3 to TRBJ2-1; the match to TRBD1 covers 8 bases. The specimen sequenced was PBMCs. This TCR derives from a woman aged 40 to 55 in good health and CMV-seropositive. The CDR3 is CAIRPRSQGAYNEQFF. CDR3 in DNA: TGTGCCATCAGGCCCCGCAGCCAGGGGGCTTACAATGAGCAGTTCTTC.